The T cell receptor (beta chain) under discussion was sequenced for a study of OX40 agonist ivuxolimab in advanced cancers. General study results and limits: Expanded clones tended on average to be more numerous among CD8+ T cells than CD4+.

Points on this clone: Its antigen is unknown.

Profiled with immunoSEQ multiplex PCR; TCRdb holds only in-frame clones, not every one. The sample has over 60,000 clones, nearly 90% seen once; the top ten hold around 3.6%. This TCR derives from an adult with an advanced solid tumor such as melanoma, head and neck, liver or kidney cancer. Here the sequenced sample was CD4+ or CD8+ T cells sorted from blood, taken in a trial of the OX40 agonist ivuxolimab.

The CDR3 DNA follows: TGTGCCAGCAGGGCCCAACCGCTGGGAGAGACCCAGTACTTC. Its protein is CASRAQPLGETQYF. The J gene is TRBJ2-5, the V gene TRBV2, with unresolved D. The CDR3 totals 14 residues. V lost 6 bases, J lost 4 bases, and 15 bases lay in between. Germline values: CDR1 SNHLY, CDR2 FYNNEI.